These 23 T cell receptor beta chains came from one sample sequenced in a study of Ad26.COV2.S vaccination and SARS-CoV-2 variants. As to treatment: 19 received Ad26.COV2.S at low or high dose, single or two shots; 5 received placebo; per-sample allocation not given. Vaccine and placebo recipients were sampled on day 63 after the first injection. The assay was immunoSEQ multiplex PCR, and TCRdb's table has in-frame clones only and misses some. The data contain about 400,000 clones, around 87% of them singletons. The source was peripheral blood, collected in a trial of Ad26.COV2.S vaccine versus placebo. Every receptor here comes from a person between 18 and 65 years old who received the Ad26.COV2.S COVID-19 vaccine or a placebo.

CDR3 loop: CATSDLDRGSNQPQHF. The DNA for the CDR3 is TGTGCCACCAGTGACCTTGACAGGGGCAGTAATCAGCCCCAGCATTTT. The gene calls are TRBV24-1 and TRBJ1-5, with TRBD1 identical over 8 bases. Germline V gives CDR1 KGHDR, CDR2 SFDVKD. This CDR3 region has 16 residues. The junction had 8 bases not matched to a gene; V was cut back by 4 bases and J by 4 bases.

The CDR3 coding sequence is TGTGCCAGCAGTTACCCCTTGGCCTATGGCTACACCTTC. The encoded protein is CASSYPLAYGYTF. The J gene is TRBJ1-2, the V gene TRBV6-2 or TRBV6-3, with D hard to call. CDR3 size: 13 residues. V gave up 2 bases and J gave up 4 bases, with 8 bases separating them. Germline V gene sequence: CDR1 MNHEY, CDR2 SVGEGT.

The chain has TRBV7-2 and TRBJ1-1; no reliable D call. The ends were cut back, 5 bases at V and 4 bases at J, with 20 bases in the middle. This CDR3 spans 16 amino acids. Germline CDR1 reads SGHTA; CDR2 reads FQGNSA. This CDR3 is CASSPETQVLGTEAFF. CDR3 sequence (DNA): TGTGCCAGCAGCCCAGAAACCCAAGTTTTGGGCACTGAAGCTTTCTTT.

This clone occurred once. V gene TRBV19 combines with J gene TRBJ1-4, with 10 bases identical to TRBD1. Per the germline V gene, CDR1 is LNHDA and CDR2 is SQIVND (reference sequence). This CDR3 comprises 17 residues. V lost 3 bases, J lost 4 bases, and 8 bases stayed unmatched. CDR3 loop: CASSMGTGVDINEKLFF. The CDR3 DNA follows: TGTGCCAGTAGTATGGGGACAGGGGTCGACATTAATGAAAAACTGTTTTTT. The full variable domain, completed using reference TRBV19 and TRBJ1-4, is DGGITQSPKYLFRKEGQNVTLSCEQNLNHDAMYWYRQDPGQGLRLIYYSQIVNDFQKGDIAEGYSVSREKKESFPLTVTSAQKNPTAFYLCASSMGTGVDINEKLFFGSGTQLSVL.

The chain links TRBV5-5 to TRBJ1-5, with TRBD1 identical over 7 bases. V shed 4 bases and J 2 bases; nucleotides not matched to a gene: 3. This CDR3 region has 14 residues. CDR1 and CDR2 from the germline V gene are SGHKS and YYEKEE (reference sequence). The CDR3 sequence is CASSLGTGNQPQHF. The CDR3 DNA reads TGTGCCAGCAGCCTGGGGACAGGCAATCAGCCCCAGCATTTT. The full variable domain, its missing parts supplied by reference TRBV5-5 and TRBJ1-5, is DAGVTQSPTHLIKTRGQQVTLRCSPISGHKSVSWYQQVLGQGPQFIFQYYEKEERGRGNFPDRFSARQFPNYSSELNVNALLLGDSALYLCASSLGTGNQPQHFGDGTRLSIL.

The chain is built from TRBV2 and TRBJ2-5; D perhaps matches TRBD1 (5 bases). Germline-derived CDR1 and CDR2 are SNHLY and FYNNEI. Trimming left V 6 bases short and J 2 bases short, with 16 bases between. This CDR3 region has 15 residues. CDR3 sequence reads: CASRVANRRQETQYF. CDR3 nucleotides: TGTGCCAGCAGGGTAGCCAACAGGAGACAAGAGACCCAGTACTTC. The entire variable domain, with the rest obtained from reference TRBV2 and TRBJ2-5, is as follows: EPEVTQTPSHQVTQMGQEVILRCVPISNHLYFYWYRQILGQKVEFLVSFYNNEISEKSEIFDDQFSVERPDGSNFTLKIRSTKLEDSAMYFCASRVANRRQETQYFGPGTRLLVL.

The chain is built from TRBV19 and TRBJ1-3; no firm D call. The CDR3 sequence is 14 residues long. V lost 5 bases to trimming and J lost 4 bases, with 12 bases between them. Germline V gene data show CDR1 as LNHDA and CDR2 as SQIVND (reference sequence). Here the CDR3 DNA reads TGTGCCAGTAGTCCGGCCTTGGGAGGAAACACCATATATTTT. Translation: CASSPALGGNTIYF.

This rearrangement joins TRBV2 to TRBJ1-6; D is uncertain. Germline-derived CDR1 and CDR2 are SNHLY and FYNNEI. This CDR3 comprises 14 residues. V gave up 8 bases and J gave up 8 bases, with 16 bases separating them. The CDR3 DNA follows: TGTGCCAGCGACCTCCTGCGGTGGGATTCACCCCTCCACTTT. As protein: CASDLLRWDSPLHF.

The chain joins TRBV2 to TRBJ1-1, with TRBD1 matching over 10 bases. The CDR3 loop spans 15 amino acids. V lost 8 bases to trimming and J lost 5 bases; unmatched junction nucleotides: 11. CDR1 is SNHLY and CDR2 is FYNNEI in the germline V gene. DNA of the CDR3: TGTGCCAGCCTACGACCGGACAGGGGGAGGACTGAAGCTTTCTTT. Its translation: CASLRPDRGRTEAFF.

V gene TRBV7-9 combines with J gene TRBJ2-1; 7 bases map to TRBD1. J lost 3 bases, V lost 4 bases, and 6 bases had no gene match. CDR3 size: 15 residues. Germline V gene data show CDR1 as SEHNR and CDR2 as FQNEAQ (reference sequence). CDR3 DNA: TGTGCCAGCAGCTCCCCCCGGGACAGCTACAATGAGCAGTTCTTC. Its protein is CASSSPRDSYNEQFF.

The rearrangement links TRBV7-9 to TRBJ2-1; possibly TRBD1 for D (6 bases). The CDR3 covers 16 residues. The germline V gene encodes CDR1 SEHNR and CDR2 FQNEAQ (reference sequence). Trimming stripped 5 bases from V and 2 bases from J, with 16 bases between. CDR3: CASSRRTVRPYNEQFF. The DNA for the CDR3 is TGTGCCAGCAGCAGACGGACAGTTCGGCCCTACAATGAGCAGTTCTTC.

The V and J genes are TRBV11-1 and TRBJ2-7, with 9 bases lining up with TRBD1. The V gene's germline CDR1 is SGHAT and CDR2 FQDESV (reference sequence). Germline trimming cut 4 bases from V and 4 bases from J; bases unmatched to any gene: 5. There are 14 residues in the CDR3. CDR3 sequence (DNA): TGTGCCAGCAGCTCGACAGGGGGATCTTACGAGCAGTACTTC. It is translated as CASSSTGGSYEQYF.

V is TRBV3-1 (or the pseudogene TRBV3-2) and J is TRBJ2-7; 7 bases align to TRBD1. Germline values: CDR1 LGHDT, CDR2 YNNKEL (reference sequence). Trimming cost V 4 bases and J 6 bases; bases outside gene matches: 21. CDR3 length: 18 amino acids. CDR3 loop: CASSLFWPGQITGAEQYF. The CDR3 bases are TGTGCCAGCAGCCTGTTTTGGCCAGGCCAAATTACAGGGGCCGAGCAGTACTTC.

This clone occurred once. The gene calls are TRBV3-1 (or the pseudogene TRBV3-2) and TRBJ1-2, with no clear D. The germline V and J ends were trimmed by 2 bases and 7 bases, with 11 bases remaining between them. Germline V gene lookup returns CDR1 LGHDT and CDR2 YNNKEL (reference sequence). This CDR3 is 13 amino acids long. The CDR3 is CASSQMTGIGYTF. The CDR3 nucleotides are TGTGCCAGCAGCCAAATGACGGGGATTGGCTACACCTTC.

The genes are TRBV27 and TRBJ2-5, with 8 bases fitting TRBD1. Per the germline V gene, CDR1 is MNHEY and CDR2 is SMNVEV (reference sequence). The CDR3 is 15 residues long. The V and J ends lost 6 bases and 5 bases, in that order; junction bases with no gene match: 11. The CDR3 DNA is TGTGCCAGCAGGAGAACCGCAGGGGGCCGGGAGACCCAGTACTTC. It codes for CASRRTAGGRETQYF.

Here the CDR3 DNA reads TGTGCCAGCAGTTTAAAGAGCTACACTGAAGCTTTCTTT. Residues: CASSLKSYTEAFF. V is TRBV12-3 or TRBV12-4 and J is TRBJ1-1; D gene uncertain. V was shortened by 2 bases and J by 3 bases, with 7 bases between the two germline ends. CDR3 length equals 13 residues.

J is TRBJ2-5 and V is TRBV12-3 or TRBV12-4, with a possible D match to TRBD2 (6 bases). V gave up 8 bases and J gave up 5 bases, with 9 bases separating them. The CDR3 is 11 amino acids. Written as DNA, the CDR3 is TGTGCCAGCCTAGCGAGGGAGACCCAGTACTTC. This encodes CASLARETQYF.

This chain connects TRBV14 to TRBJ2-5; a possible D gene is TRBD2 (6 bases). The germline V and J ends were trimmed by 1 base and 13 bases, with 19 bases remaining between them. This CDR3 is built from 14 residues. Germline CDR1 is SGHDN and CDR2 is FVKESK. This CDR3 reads CASSQGRRARPGYF. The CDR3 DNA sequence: TGTGCCAGCAGCCAAGGGAGGAGGGCGCGCCCGGGGTACTTC.

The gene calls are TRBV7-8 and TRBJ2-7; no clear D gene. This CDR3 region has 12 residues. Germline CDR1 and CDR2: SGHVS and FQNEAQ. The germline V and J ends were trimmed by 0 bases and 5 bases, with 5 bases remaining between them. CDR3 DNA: TGTGCCAGCAGCTTAGCTATGGACGAGCAGTACTTC. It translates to CASSLAMDEQYF.

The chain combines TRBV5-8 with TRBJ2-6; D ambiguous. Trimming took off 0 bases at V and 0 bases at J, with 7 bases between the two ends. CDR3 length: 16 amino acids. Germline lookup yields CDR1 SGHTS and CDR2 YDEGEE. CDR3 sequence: CASSLAVISGANVLTF. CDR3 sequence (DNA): TGTGCCAGCAGCTTGGCCGTTATCTCTGGGGCCAACGTCCTGACTTTC. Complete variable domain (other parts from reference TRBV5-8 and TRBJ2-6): EAGVTQSPTHLIKTRGQQATLRCSPISGHTSVYWYQQALGLGLQFLLWYDEGEERNRGNFPPRFSGRQFPNYSSELNVNALELEDSALYLCASSLAVISGANVLTFGAGSRLTVL.

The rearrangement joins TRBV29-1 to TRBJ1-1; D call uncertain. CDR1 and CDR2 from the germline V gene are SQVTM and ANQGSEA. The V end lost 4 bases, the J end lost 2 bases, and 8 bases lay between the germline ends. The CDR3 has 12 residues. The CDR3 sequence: CSVARSNTEAFF. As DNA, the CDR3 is TGCAGCGTTGCGAGGTCAAACACTGAAGCTTTCTTT.

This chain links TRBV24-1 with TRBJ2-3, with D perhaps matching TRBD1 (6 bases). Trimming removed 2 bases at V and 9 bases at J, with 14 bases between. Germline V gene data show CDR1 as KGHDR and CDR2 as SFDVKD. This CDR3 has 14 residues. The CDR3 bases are TGTGCCACCAGTGATTCTCCACAGGGACCCACGCAGTATTTT. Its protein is CATSDSPQGPTQYF.

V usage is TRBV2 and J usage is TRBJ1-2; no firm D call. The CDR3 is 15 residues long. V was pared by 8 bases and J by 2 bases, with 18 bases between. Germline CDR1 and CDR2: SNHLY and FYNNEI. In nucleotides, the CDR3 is TGTGCCAGCGTACGATTATTATTCGAGAACTATGGCTACACCTTC. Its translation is CASVRLLFENYGYTF. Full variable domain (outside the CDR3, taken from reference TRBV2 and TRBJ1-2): EPEVTQTPSHQVTQMGQEVILRCVPISNHLYFYWYRQILGQKVEFLVSFYNNEISEKSEIFDDQFSVERPDGSNFTLKIRSTKLEDSAMYFCASVRLLFENYGYTFGSGTRLTVV.